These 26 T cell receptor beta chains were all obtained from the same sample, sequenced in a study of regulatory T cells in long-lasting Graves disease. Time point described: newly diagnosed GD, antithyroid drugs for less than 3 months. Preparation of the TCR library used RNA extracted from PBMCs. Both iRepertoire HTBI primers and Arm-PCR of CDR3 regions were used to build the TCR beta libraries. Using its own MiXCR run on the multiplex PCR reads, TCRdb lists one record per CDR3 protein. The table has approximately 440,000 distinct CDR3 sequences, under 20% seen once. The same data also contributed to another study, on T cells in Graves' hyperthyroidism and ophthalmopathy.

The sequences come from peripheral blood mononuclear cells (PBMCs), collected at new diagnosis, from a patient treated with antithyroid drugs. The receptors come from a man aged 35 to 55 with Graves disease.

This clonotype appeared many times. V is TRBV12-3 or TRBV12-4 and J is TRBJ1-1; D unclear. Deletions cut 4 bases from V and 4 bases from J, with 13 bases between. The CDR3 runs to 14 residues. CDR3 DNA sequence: TGTGCCAGCAGTTCGGAGGAGGGCATCACTGAAGCTTTCTTT. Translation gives CASSSEEGITEAFF.

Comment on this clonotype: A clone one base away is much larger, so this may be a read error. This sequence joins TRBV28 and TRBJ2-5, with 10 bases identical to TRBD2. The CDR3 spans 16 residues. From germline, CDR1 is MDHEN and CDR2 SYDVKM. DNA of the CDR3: TGTGCCGGCAGTATAAGGGGGACTAGCGAGCAAGAGACCCAGTACTTC. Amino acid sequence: CAGSIRGTSEQETQYF.

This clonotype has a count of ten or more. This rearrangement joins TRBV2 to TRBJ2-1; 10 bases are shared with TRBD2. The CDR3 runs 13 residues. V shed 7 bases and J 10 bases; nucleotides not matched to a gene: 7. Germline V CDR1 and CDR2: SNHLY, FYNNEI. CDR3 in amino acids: CASKSKREGEQFF. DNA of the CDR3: TGTGCCAGCAAGTCTAAGCGGGAGGGGGAGCAGTTCTTC.

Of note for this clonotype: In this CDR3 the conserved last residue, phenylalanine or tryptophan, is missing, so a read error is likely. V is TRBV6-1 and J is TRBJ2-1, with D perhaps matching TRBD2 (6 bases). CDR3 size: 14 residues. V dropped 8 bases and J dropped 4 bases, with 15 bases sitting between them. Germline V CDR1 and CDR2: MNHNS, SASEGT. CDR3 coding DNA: TGTGCCAGCGATCGGAGCGGGCTATACAATGAGCAGTTCTCC. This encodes CASDRSGLYNEQFS.

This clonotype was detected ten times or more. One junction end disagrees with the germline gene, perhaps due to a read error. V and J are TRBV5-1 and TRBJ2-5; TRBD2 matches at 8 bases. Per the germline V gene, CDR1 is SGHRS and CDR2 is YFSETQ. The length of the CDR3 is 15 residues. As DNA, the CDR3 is TGTGCCAGCAGCGCCGGGACTAGTTACCAAGAGACCCAGTACTTC. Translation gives CASSAGTSYQETQYF.

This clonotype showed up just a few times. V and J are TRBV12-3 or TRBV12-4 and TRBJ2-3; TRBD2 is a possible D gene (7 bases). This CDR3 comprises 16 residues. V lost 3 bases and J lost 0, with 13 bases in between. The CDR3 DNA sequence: TGTGCCAGCAGTTTGGGAGGGGGGCTAAGCACAGATACGCAGTATTTT. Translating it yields CASSLGGGLSTDTQYF.

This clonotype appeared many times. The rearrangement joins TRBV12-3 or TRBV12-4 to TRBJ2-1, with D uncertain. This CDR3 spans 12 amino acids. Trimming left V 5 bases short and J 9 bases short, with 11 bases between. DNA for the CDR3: TGTGCCAGCAGTCTGCAGTTTTCTGAGCAGTTCTTC. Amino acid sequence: CASSLQFSEQFF.

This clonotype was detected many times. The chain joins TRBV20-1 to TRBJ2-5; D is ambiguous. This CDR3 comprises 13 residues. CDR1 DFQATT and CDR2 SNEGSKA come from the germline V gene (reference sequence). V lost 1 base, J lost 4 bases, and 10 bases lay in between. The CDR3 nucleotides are TGCAGTGCTAGAGGAAACCCGGGAGAGACCCAGTACTTC. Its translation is CSARGNPGETQYF.

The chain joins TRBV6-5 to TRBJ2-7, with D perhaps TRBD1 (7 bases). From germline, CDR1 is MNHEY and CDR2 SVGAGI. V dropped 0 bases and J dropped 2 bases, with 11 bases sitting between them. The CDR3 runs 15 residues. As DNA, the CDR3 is TGTGCCAGCAGTTACTCTCTCAGGGGGGCCTACGAGCAGTACTTC. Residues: CASSYSLRGAYEQYF.

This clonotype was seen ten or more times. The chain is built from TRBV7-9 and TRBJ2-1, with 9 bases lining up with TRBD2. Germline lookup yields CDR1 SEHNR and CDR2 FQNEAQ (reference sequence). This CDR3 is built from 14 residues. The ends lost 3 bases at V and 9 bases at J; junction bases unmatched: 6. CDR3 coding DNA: TGTGCCAGCAGCTTGCGGGAGGGCCAGGGTGAGCAGTTCTTC. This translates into CASSLREGQGEQFF.

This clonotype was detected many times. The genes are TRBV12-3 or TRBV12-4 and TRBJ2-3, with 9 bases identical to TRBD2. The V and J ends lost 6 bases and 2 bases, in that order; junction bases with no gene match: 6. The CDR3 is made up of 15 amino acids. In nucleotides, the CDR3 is TGTGCCAGCAGGCCGCCGGGACTAGCCACAGATACGCAGTATTTT. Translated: CASRPPGLATDTQYF.

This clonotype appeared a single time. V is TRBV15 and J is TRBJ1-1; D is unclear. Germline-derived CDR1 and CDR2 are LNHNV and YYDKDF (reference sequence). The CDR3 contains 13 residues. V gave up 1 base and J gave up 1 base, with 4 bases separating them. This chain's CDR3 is CATSRVSNTEAFF. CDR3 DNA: TGTGCCACCAGCAGAGTTTCGAACACTGAAGCTTTCTTT.

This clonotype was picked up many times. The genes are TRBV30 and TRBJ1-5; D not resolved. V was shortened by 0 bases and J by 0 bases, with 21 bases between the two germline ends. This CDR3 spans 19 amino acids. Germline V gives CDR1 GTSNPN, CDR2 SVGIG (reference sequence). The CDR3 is CAWSVRSSSPDRSNQPQHF. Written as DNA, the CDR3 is TGTGCCTGGAGTGTACGCTCGTCCAGTCCGGATCGTAGCAATCAGCCCCAGCATTTT.

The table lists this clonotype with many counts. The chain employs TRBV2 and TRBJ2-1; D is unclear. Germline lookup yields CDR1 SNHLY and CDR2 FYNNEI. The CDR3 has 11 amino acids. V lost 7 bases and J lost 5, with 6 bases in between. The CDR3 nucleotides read TGTGCCAGCATTCTAAACAATGAGCAGTTCTTC. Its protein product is CASILNNEQFF. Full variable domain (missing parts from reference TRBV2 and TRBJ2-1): EPEVTQTPSHQVTQMGQEVILRCVPISNHLYFYWYRQILGQKVEFLVSFYNNEISEKSEIFDDQFSVERPDGSNFTLKIRSTKLEDSAMYFCASILNNEQFFGPGTRLTVL.

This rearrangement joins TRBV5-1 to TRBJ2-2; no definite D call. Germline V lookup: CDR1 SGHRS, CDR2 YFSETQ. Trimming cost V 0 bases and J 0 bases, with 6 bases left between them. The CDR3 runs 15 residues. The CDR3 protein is CASSLANPNTGELFF. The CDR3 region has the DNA TGCGCCAGCAGCTTGGCCAATCCGAACACCGGGGAGCTGTTTTTT.

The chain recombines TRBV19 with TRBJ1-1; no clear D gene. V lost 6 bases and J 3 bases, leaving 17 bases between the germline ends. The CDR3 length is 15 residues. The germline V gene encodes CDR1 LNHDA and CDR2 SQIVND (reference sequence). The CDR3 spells CASRNLGVADTEAFF. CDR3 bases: TGTGCCAGTAGGAACCTCGGGGTGGCAGACACTGAAGCTTTCTTT.

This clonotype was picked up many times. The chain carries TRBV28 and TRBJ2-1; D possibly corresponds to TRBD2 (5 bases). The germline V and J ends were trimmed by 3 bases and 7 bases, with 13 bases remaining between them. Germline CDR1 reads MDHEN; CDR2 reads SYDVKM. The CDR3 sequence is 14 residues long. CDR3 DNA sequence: TGTGCCAGCAGTTTGGAGCATGAGGGAAATGAGCAGTTCTTC. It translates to CASSLEHEGNEQFF.

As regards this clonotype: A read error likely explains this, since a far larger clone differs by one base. The CDR3 loop is CASNQETGQGRNGELFF. The CDR3, as DNA: TGCGCCAGCAACCAAGAGACGGGACAGGGACGTAACGGGGAGCTGTTTTTT. The rearrangement uses TRBV4-3 and TRBJ2-2; 9 positions agree with TRBD1. From germline, CDR1 is LGHNA and CDR2 YSLEER. The CDR3 is 17 residues long.

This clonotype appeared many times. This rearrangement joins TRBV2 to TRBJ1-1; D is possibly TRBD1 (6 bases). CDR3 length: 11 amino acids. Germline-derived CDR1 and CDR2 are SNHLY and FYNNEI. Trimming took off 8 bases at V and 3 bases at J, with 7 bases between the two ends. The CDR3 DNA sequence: TGTGCCAGCCAGGGGTACACTGAAGCTTTCTTT. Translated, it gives CASQGYTEAFF.

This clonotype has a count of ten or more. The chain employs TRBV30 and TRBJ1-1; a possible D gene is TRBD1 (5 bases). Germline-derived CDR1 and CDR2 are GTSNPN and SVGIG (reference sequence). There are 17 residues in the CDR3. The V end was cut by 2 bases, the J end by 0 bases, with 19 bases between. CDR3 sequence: CAWSRRRGTLMNTEAFF. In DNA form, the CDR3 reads TGTGCCTGGAGTCGACGTCGGGGGACCCTCATGAACACTGAAGCTTTCTTT.

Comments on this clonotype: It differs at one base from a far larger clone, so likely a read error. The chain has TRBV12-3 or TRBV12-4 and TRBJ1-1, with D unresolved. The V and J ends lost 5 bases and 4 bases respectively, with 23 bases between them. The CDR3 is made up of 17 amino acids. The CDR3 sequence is CASSGFGHHTLGTEAFF. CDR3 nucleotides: TGTGCCAGCAGTGGGTTCGGGCACCATACGTTGGGCACTGAAGCTTTCTTT.

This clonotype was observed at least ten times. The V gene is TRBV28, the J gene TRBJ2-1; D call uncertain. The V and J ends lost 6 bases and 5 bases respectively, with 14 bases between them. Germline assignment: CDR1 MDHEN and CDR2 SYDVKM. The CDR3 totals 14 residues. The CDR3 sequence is CASRMRQRNNEQFF. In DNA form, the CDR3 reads TGTGCCAGCAGGATGAGGCAGAGGAACAATGAGCAGTTCTTC.

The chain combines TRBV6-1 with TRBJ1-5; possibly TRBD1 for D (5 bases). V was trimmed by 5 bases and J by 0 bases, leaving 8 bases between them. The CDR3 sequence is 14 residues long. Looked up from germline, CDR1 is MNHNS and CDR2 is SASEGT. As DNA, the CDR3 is TGTGCCAGCAGTCCGACAGCTAGCAATCAGCCCCAGCATTTT. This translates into CASSPTASNQPQHF.

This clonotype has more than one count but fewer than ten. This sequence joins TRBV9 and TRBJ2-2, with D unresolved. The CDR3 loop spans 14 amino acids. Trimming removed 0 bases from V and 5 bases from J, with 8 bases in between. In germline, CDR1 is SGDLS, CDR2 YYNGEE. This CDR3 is CASSVDWWTGELFF. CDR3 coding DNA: TGTGCCAGCAGCGTAGATTGGTGGACCGGGGAGCTGTTTTTT.

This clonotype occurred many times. The CDR3 spells CAWSHLDTQYF. Written as DNA, the CDR3 is TGTGCCTGGAGTCACTTAGATACGCAGTATTTT. The J gene is TRBJ2-3, the V gene TRBV30; D gene unclear. CDR1 and CDR2 (germline): GTSNPN, SVGIG (reference sequence). V lost 2 bases, J lost 5 bases, and 5 bases lay in between. The CDR3 has 11 residues.

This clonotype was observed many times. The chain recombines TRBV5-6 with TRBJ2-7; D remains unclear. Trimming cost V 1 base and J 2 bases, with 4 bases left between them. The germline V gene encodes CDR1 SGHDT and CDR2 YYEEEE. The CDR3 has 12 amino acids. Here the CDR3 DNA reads TGTGCCAGCAGCTTGACGGCCTACGAGCAGTACTTC. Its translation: CASSLTAYEQYF.